A selection of T cell receptor beta chains follows, all from one sample in a study of vaccination and CD4 T cells after COVID-19. These receptors lack a known antigen. MiXCR, run by TCRdb on the PCR reads, gives a single entry per CDR3 protein. Here the sample spans 6,500 to 10,000 distinct CDR3 sequences, 48% being singletons. The sample consisted of CD4+ T cells from blood, cultured in vitro. The receptors stem from a human donor in good health. Each CDR3 is given with its conserved first and last residue. The D gene is left open where the match is weak. Clone size is stated in some rows and not others, as once, few, many or a class when expanded.

clone size	V gene	D gene	J gene	CDR3 DNA	CDR3 protein
.	TRBV6-1	.	TRBJ1-2	TGTGCCAGGCGAATTTATGGCTACACCTTC	CARRIYGYTF
.	TRBV7-2	TRBD1	TRBJ2-5	TGTGCCAGCAGCTTAGCCGGACAGGGGATGCGTCAGACCCAGTACTTC	CASSLAGQGMRQTQYF
.	TRBV7-2	.	TRBJ1-6	TGTGCCAGCAGCTCGGGACTGGGAAATTCACCCCTCCACTTT	CASSSGLGNSPLHF
medium-sized	TRBV20-1	.	TRBJ1-6	TGCAGTGCTTCTATAGGGAGGGGAAATTCACCCCTCCACTTT	CSASIGRGNSPLHF
.	TRBV5-1	.	TRBJ1-6	TGCGCCAGCAGAATCCGGCCAACCTATAATTCACCCCTCCACTTT	CASRIRPTYNSPLHF
.	TRBV30	.	TRBJ1-1	TGTGCCTGGAGTGTAACGGATCGGGAAGCTTTCTTT	CAWSVTDREAFF
.	TRBV27	.	TRBJ1-1	TGTGCCAGCAGTTTATCTTCCCCACGGACTGTCCCGAACACTGAAGCTTTCTTT	CASSLSSPRTVPNTEAFF
.	TRBV7-8	.	TRBJ1-3	TGTGCCAGCAGCTTAGCGACAGGAGTAACGAACACCATATATTTT	CASSLATGVTNTIYF
few	TRBV20-1	TRBD1	TRBJ2-5	TGCAGTGCTAGACGAACCGGGACAGGGGGCGGGGAGACCCAGTACTTC	CSARRTGTGGGETQYF
once	TRBV28	.	TRBJ1-1	TGTGCCAGCAGTCCAATGGGACTTACCAACACTGAAGCTTTCTTT	CASSPMGLTNTEAFF
few	TRBV27	.	TRBJ2-6	TGTGCCAGCCGTCCTTCTGGGGCCAACGTCCTGACTTTC	CASRPSGANVLTF
once	TRBV20-1	.	TRBJ2-1	TGCAGTGCCAAGGGGGGTAGGGGGCTCAATGAGCAGTTCTTC	CSAKGGRGLNEQFF
.	TRBV6-1	.	TRBJ2-3	TGTGCCAGCAGTGACCCCGGGACGCGACTCACAGATACGCAGTATTTT	CASSDPGTRLTDTQYF
few	TRBV6-1	.	TRBJ1-2	TGTGCCAGCAGCCCTAGGGGCACCTATGGCTACACCTTC	CASSPRGTYGYTF
.	TRBV19	.	TRBJ1-5	TGTGCCAGTAACCCTTTAACCACTAGCAATCAGCCCCAGCATTTT	CASNPLTTSNQPQHF
few	TRBV6-1	TRBD2	TRBJ2-2	TGTGCCAGCAGTGAAGCGCGGGGGGGGGAGCTGTTTTTT	CASSEARGGELFF
.	TRBV29-1	TRBD1	TRBJ2-5	TGCAGCGTTGACCAGGGGGCGGTTGAGACCCAGTACTTC	CSVDQGAVETQYF
once	TRBV20-1	TRBD1	TRBJ1-1	TGCAGTGCTTCGTCCTGGGACAGGGATATGGAGGCTTTCTTT	CSASSWDRDMEAFF
few	TRBV27	.	TRBJ1-6	TGTGCCAGCAGTTCGACAGCCTATAATTCACCCCTCCACTTT	CASSSTAYNSPLHF
.	TRBV6-1	.	TRBJ1-3	TGTGCCAGCAGTCCGACTGGAAACACCATATATTTT	CASSPTGNTIYF
.	TRBV20-1	.	TRBJ2-7	TGCAGTGCTAGAAGGTCGGAAATAGACTACGAGCAGTACTTC	CSARRSEIDYEQYF
.	TRBV24-1	.	TRBJ1-5	TGTGCCACCAGTGAGGGAAGCTGGCAGCCCCAGCATTTT	CATSEGSWQPQHF